One and the same sample provided the 6 T cell receptor beta chains below, sequenced in a study of persistence of HIV-infected CD4 T cells. This was the immunoSEQ version 4 assay in survey mode. Repertoires were generated with immunoSEQ multiplex PCR, while TCRdb's copy carries only in-frame clones and drops some. The sample records roughly 43,000 clones, roughly nine tenths being singletons. This nonspecific control used anti-CD3/anti-CD28 bead stimulation of CD4+ T cells. Sorting of responding CD4+ T cells relied on upregulated CD40 ligand together with CD69. No antigen has been identified for these receptors. Sequencing used CD4+ T cells sorted from PBMCs after approximately 20-hour stimulation, obtained from a patient who received antiretroviral therapy. These receptors originate from an adult man with HIV who was CMV-seropositive.

The chain joins TRBV5-1 to TRBJ2-1; D is unresolved. The germline V and J ends were trimmed by 3 bases and 9 bases, with 16 bases remaining between them. Germline values: CDR1 SGHRS, CDR2 YFSETQ. The CDR3 consists of 14 residues. This CDR3 reads CASSSRVSIGEQFF. CDR3 DNA: TGCGCCAGCAGCTCTAGGGTTAGCATAGGTGAGCAGTTCTTC.

The J gene is TRBJ1-6, the V gene TRBV18, with TRBD1 identical over 8 bases. V shed 6 bases and J 5 bases; nucleotides not matched to a gene: 3. Germline loops: CDR1 KGHSH, CDR2 LQKENI. The length of the CDR3 is 14 residues. The chain's CDR3 is CASSWGQDNSPLHF. The CDR3 DNA reads as TGTGCCAGCTCCTGGGGACAGGATAATTCACCCCTCCACTTT.

This clone has only one observation. The rearrangement links TRBV23-1 to TRBJ2-3; TRBD2 agrees at 8 bases. TRBV23-1 is known as an ORF, though its function is uncertain. The V segment lost 6 bases and the J segment 4 bases; nucleotides outside the gene matches: 12. This CDR3 is 16 amino acids long. The CDR3 reads CASRLLPGLVADTQYF. The CDR3 DNA reads TGCGCCAGCAGACTTCTCCCGGGACTAGTGGCAGATACGCAGTATTTT.

The J gene is TRBJ2-2, the V gene TRBV10-3; 9 bases are shared with TRBD2. Germline assignment: CDR1 ENHRY and CDR2 SYGVKD. The V gene end was trimmed by 11 bases and the J gene end by 1 base; junction bases not matched to a gene: 8. The CDR3 has 15 residues. CDR3 DNA: TGTGCCGTCCTAAGAGCGGGGGGGAACACCGGGGAGCTGTTTTTT. Translated: CAVLRAGGNTGELFF.

V is TRBV18 and J is TRBJ1-1; D is unclear. Trimming removed 0 bases from V and 4 bases from J, with 15 bases in between. Germline values: CDR1 KGHSH, CDR2 LQKENI. The CDR3 runs 16 residues. The CDR3 loop reads CASSPPRRVGSTEAFF. The DNA of the CDR3 is TGTGCCAGCTCACCACCTAGGCGGGTAGGGAGCACTGAAGCTTTCTTT.

This chain joins TRBV18 and TRBJ1-3, with a weak D call TRBD1 (5 bases). The germline V gene has CDR1 KGHSH and CDR2 LQKENI. The V and J ends lost 2 bases and 0 bases respectively, with 8 bases between them. There are 15 residues in the CDR3. The CDR3 spells CASSPGAGSGNTIYF. CDR3 nucleotides: TGTGCCAGCTCACCAGGGGCCGGCTCTGGAAACACCATATATTTT.